The entry that follows covers one TCR beta chain sequence. As yet, its antigen is unknown. This sample is drawn from a study of T cell responses to AZD1222 COVID-19 vaccine. General observations from the study: Epitopes outside B.1.351 and B.1.1.7 mutated regions reportedly drew nearly half of spike TCRs. Repertoire sampling occurred only after the peak T cell response. Clonal diversity may have been underestimated in mostly white British donors.

The table came from immunoSEQ multiplex PCR; TCRdb's copy has only in-frame clones and leaves some out. In the table there are about 92,000 clones, 80% to 90% of which are singletons. CDR3 length equals 11 residues. Germline V gene data show CDR1 as WNHNN and CDR2 as SYGVQD (reference sequence). The V gene lost 5 bases and the J gene lost 5 bases, with 7 bases spanning the gap. The clonotype originates from an adult in good health. Sequenced material: peripheral blood, taken on day 0 of AZD1222 vaccination. The chain combines TRBV10-1 with TRBJ2-7; D might be TRBD1 (5 bases). CDR3 in amino acids: CASSPGHEQYF. The CDR3 DNA sequence: TGCGCCAGCAGTCCAGGGCACGAGCAGTACTTC.